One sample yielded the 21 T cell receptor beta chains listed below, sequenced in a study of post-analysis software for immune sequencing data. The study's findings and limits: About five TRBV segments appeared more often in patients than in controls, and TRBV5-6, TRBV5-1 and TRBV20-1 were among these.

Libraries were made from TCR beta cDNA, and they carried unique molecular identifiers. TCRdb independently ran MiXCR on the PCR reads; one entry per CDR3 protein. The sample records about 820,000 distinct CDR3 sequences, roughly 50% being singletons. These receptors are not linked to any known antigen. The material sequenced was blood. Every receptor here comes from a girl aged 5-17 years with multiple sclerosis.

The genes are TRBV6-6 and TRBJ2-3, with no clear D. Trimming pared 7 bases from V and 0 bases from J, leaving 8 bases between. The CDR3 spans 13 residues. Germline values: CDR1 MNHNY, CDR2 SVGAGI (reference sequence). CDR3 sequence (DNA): TGTGCCAGCACCCATTCTAGCACAGATACGCAGTATTTT. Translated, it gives CASTHSSTDTQYF.

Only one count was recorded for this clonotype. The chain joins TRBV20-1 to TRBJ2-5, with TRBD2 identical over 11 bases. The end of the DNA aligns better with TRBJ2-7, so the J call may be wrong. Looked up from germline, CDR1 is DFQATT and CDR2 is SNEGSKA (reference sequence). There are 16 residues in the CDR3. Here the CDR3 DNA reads TGCAGTGCTAGTGGTTGGGCTAGCGGGAGGTTTAACGAGCAGTACTTC. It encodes CSASGWASGRFNEQYF.

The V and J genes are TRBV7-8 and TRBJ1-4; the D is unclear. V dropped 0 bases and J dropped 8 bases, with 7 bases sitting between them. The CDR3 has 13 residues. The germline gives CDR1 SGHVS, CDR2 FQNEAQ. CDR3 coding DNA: TGTGCCAGCAGCTTAGCGTCACGGGAAAAACTGTTTTTT. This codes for CASSLASREKLFF.

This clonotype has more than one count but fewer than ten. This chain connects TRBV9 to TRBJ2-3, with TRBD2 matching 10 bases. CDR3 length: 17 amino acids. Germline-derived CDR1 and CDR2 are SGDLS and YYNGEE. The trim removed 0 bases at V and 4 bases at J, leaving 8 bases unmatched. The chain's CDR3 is CASSVGASGSMPDTQYF. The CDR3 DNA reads TGTGCCAGCAGCGTAGGCGCTAGCGGGAGTATGCCAGATACGCAGTATTTT.

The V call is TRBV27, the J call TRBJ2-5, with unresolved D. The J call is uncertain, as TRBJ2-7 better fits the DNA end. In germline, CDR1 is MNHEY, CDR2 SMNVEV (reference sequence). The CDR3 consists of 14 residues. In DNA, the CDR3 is TGTGCCAGCAGTGCCCTTGGGGTCCACTACGAGCAGTACTTC. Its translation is CASSALGVHYEQYF.

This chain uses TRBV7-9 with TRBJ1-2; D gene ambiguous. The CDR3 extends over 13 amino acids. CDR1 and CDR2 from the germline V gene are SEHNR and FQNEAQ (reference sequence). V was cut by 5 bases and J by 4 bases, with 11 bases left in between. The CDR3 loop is CASSATRGYGYTF. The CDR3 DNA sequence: TGTGCCAGCAGCGCGACCCGCGGCTATGGCTACACCTTC.

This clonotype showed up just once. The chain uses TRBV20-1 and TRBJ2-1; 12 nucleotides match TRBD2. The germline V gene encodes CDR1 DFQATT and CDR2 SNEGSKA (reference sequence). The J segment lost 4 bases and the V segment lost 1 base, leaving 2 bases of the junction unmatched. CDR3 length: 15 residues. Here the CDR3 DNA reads TGCAGTGCTAGAGTGGGGACTAGCGGGTACAATGAGCAGTTCTTC. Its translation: CSARVGTSGYNEQFF.

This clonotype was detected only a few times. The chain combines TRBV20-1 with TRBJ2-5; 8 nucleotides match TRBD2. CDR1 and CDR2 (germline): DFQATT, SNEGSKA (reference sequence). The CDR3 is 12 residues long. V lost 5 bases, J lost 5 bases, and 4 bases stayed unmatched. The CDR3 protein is CSAQTSAETQYF. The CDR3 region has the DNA TGCAGTGCTCAGACTAGCGCGGAGACCCAGTACTTC.

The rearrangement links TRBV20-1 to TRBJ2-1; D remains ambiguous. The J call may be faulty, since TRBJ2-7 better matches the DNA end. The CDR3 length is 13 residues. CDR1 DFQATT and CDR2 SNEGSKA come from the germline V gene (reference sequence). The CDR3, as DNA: TGCAGTGCTAGAGGGGGATCGGGCCACGAGCAGTACTTC. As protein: CSARGGSGHEQYF.

The CDR3 DNA sequence: TGTGCCAGCTCCGGAGGAGCCGGCGAGACCCAGTACTTC. Translating gives CASSGGAGETQYF. The rearrangement joins TRBV18 to TRBJ2-5; D possibly corresponds to TRBD2 (5 bases). This CDR3 has 13 residues. V was pared by 6 bases and J by 5 bases, with 13 bases between. CDR1 and CDR2 from the germline V gene are KGHSH and LQKENI.

Written as DNA, the CDR3 is TGTGCCAGCAGTTACCGAGTCGGGGGCACGAACACTGAAGCTTTCTTT. Translated: CASSYRVGGTNTEAFF. The chain joins TRBV6-2 or TRBV6-3 to TRBJ1-1, with TRBD1 as a possible D gene (6 bases). The V gene's germline CDR1 is MNHEY and CDR2 SVGEGT. The CDR3 covers 16 residues. The V and J ends lost 2 bases and 1 base respectively, with 14 bases between them.

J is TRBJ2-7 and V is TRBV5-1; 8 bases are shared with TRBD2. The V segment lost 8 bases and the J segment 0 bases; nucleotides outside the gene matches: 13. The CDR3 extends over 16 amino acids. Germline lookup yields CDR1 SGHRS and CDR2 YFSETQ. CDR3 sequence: CASSAAEAGASYEQYF. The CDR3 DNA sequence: TGCGCCAGTTCCGCCGCCGAAGCGGGGGCCTCCTACGAGCAGTACTTC.

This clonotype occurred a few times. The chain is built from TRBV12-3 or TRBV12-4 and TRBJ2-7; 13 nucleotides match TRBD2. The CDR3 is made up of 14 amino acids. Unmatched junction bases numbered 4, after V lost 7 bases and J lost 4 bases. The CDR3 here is CASTWTSGSYEQYF. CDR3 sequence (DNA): TGTGCCAGCACTTGGACTAGCGGGAGTTACGAGCAGTACTTC.

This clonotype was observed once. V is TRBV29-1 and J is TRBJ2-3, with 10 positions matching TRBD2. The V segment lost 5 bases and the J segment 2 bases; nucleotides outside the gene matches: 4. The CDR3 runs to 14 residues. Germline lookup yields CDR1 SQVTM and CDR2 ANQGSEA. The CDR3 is CSVRTSGNTDTQYF. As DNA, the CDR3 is TGCAGCGTTCGGACTAGCGGAAACACAGATACGCAGTATTTT.

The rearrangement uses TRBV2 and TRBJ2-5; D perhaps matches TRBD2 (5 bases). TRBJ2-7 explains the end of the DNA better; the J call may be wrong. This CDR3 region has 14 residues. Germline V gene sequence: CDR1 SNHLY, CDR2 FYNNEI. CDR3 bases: TGTGCCAGCAGTGAGGACTCTTCTATATACGAGCAGTACTTC. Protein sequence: CASSEDSSIYEQYF.

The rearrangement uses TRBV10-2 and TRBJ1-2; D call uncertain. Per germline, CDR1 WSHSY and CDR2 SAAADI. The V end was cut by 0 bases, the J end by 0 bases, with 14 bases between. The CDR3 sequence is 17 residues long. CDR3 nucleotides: TGCGCCAGCAGTGAGTCTTTCGGCGGCGGGACTAACTATGGCTACACCTTC. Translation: CASSESFGGGTNYGYTF.

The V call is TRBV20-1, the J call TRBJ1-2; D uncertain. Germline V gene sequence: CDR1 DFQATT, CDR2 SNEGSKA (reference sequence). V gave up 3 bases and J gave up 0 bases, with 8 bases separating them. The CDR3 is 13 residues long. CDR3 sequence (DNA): TGCAGTGCTAGGCCCGAGTCTAACTATGGCTACACCTTC. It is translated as CSARPESNYGYTF.

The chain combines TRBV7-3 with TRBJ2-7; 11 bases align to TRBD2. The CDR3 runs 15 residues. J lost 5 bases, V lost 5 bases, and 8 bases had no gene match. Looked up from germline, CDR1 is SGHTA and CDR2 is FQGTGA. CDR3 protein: CASSERTSGFHEQYF. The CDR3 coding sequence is TGTGCCAGCAGCGAGCGGACTAGCGGGTTCCACGAGCAGTACTTC. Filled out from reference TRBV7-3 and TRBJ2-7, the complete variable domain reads GAGVSQTPSNKVTEKGKYVELRCDPISGHTALYWYRQSLGQGPEFLIYFQGTGAADDSGLPNDRFFAVRPEGSVSTLKIQRTERGDSAVYLCASSERTSGFHEQYFGPGTRLTVT.

The CDR3, as DNA: TGCAGTGCTAGAGTCCCCTCGGGTAGCTACGAGCAGTACTTC. It specifies CSARVPSGSYEQYF. V and J are TRBV20-1 and TRBJ2-7, with unresolved D. The CDR3 is made up of 14 amino acids. V shed 1 base and J shed 3 bases, with 13 bases lying between them. Per the germline V gene, CDR1 is DFQATT and CDR2 is SNEGSKA (reference sequence).

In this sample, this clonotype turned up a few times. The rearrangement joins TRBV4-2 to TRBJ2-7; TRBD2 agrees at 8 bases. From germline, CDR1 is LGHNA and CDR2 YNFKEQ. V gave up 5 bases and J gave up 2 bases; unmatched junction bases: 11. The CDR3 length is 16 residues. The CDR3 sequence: CASSSKRGGGPYEQYF. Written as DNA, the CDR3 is TGTGCCAGCAGCTCCAAGAGAGGCGGGGGGCCCTACGAGCAGTACTTC.

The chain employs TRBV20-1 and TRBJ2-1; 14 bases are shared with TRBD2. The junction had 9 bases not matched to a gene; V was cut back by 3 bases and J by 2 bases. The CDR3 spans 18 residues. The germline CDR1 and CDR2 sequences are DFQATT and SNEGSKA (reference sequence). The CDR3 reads CSASPGLAGEWPYNEQFF. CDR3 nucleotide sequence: TGCAGTGCTAGCCCGGGACTAGCGGGAGAGTGGCCCTACAATGAGCAGTTCTTC.